Shown below are 7 T cell receptor beta chains from a single sample sequenced in a study of blood T cell repertoires in COVID-19. Profiling relied on immunoSEQ multiplex PCR, and the TCRdb table lists in-frame clones only, not all of them. The sample has tens of thousands of clones, roughly 80% seen once. What was sequenced was peripheral blood. Receptors were obtained from a man aged 80 or over with COVID-19, enrolled during active disease.

This sequence joins TRBV27 and TRBJ1-6; 8 bases fit TRBD1. Germline CDR1 MNHEY, CDR2 SMNVEV (reference sequence). The CDR3 runs to 16 residues. With V trimmed by 6 bases and J by 10 bases, 14 bases remained unmatched. In nucleotides, the CDR3 is TGTGCCAGCAGCCCCATCTTCGGACAGGGTTTATCACCCCTCCACTTT. Translating it yields CASSPIFGQGLSPLHF.

The chain recombines TRBV4-2 with TRBJ1-1; tentatively, D is TRBD1 (6 bases). This CDR3 has 14 amino acids. Trimming took off 1 base at V and 7 bases at J, with 13 bases between the two ends. Germline CDR1 and CDR2: LGHNA and YNFKEQ. CDR3: CASSQAGGRDEAFF. Written as DNA, the CDR3 is TGTGCCAGCAGCCAAGCGGGGGGCAGGGATGAAGCTTTCTTT.

This clone has more than one count but fewer than ten. The chain links TRBV19 to TRBJ1-1; D perhaps matches TRBD1 (6 bases). The CDR3 sequence is 14 residues long. Germline-derived CDR1 and CDR2 are LNHDA and SQIVND (reference sequence). Trimming took off 4 bases at V and 1 base at J, with 10 bases between the two ends. CDR3 DNA: TGTGCCAGTAGTAAAGGGGGTTCGAACACTGAAGCTTTCTTT. This gives the protein CASSKGGSNTEAFF.

This clone came up a few times. In DNA form, the CDR3 reads TGTGCCTGGAGTGCGGTCGGGTCAGCCAAAAACATTCAGTACTTC. Protein product: CAWSAVGSAKNIQYF. This sequence joins TRBV30 and TRBJ2-4; D is uncertain. The V and J ends lost 1 base and 0 bases respectively, with 10 bases between them. Germline V gene data show CDR1 as GTSNPN and CDR2 as SVGIG (reference sequence). The CDR3 is made up of 15 amino acids.

A single count supports this clone. The genes are TRBV2 and TRBJ1-4, with a weak D call TRBD1 (6 bases). The germline CDR1 and CDR2 sequences are SNHLY and FYNNEI. The CDR3 covers 14 residues. Trimming left V 6 bases short and J 4 bases short, with 12 bases between. The CDR3 region is CASSQDSLNEKLFF. CDR3 DNA: TGTGCCAGCAGCCAGGACAGCCTTAATGAAAAACTGTTTTTT.

This clone was recorded only once. Within the sample, other DNA sequences also encode this same CDR3. The V and J genes are TRBV15 and TRBJ2-5, with 10 bases fitting TRBD2. The CDR3 runs to 15 residues. Germline CDR1 reads LNHNV; CDR2 reads YYDKDF (reference sequence). Unmatched junction bases numbered 3, after V lost 0 bases and J lost 5 bases. This CDR3 reads CATSRELAGMETQYF. Written as DNA, the CDR3 is TGTGCCACCAGCAGAGAACTAGCGGGGATGGAGACCCAGTACTTC.

Notes on this clone: The same CDR3 arises from other DNA sequences in this sample as well. V gene TRBV9 combines with J gene TRBJ1-1; D might be TRBD1 (6 bases). V lost 0 bases and J 1 base, leaving 10 bases between the germline ends. This CDR3 has 15 residues. The germline V gene has CDR1 SGDLS and CDR2 YYNGEE. DNA of the CDR3: TGTGCCAGCAGCGTAGAAGGGGGTACGAACACTGAAGCTTTCTTT. This gives the protein CASSVEGGTNTEAFF. The whole variable domain, filled in from reference TRBV9 and TRBJ1-1, reads DSGVTQTPKHLITATGQRVTLRCSPRSGDLSVYWYQQSLDQGLQFLIQYYNGEERAKGNILERFSAQQFPDLHSELNLSSLELGDSALYFCASSVEGGTNTEAFFGQGTRLTVV.